Listed below are T cell receptor beta chains from one sample, sequenced in a study of Ad26.COV2.S vaccination and SARS-CoV-2 variants. Repertoires were generated with immunoSEQ multiplex PCR, while TCRdb's copy carries only in-frame clones and drops some. The table includes 350,000 to 450,000 clones, around 83% detected once. The starting material was peripheral blood, obtained in a trial of Ad26.COV2.S vaccine versus placebo. The receptors come from a person between 18 and 59 years old who received the Ad26.COV2.S COVID-19 vaccine or a placebo. Both conserved end residues are part of each CDR3. D genes are given only for firm matches. Size is stated for part of the rows, as once, few or many counts, or as a class when the clone is expanded.

>TRBJ1-2|-|-|TRBV11-2
CASSLAGRSRIGYTF
TGTGCCAGCAGCTTAGCCGGCAGGTCTCGTATAGGCTACACCTTC
>TRBJ2-3|-|TRBD1|TRBV24-1
CATSGTGDTQYF
TGTGCCACCAGTGGGACAGGGGATACGCAGTATTTT
>TRBJ2-2|-|-|TRBV7-7
CASSYLGGRSTGELFF
TGTGCTAGCAGCTACTTAGGAGGGCGTAGCACCGGGGAGCTGTTTTTT
>TRBJ2-7|-|-|TRBV6-5
CASSYRAYSYEQYF
TGTGCCAGCAGTTACAGAGCATACTCCTACGAGCAGTACTTC
>TRBJ2-1|-|-|TRBV9
CASSVGGMGSYNEQFF
TGTGCCAGCAGCGTAGGGGGTATGGGCTCCTACAATGAGCAGTTCTTC
>TRBJ2-7|-|TRBD1|TRBV27
CASSWTGAYEQYF
TGTGCCAGCAGCTGGACAGGGGCCTACGAGCAGTACTTC
>TRBJ2-1|-|-|TRBV7-2
CASSSPFYNEQFF
TGTGCCAGCAGCTCCCCGTTCTACAATGAGCAGTTCTTC
>TRBJ1-4|-|-|TRBV28
CASSFPGAPGEKLFF
TGTGCCAGCAGTTTCCCCGGGGCGCCAGGGGAAAAACTGTTTTTT
>TRBJ1-5|-|TRBD1|TRBV6-2/TRBV6-3
CASSYQRDRGINQPQHF
TGTGCCAGCAGTTACCAAAGGGACAGGGGAATCAATCAGCCCCAGCATTTT
>TRBJ1-1|-|-|TRBV6-2/TRBV6-3
CASSYKEQDGDTEAFF
TGTGCCAGCAGTTACAAAGAACAGGATGGCGACACTGAAGCTTTCTTT
>TRBJ2-2|few|-|TRBV11-2
CASSSLAVNTGELFF
TGTGCCAGCAGCTCTTTAGCGGTGAACACCGGGGAGCTGTTTTTT
>TRBJ2-2|-|-|TRBV5-1
CASSLIGDTGELFF
TGCGCCAGCAGCTTAATAGGGGACACCGGGGAGCTGTTTTTT
>TRBJ1-2|-|TRBD1|TRBV30
CAWRTGNYGYTF
TGTGCCTGGCGGACAGGGAACTATGGCTACACCTTC
>TRBJ2-2|-|-|TRBV9
CASSVDWRYTGELFF
TGTGCCAGCAGCGTAGATTGGAGATACACCGGGGAGCTGTTTTTT
>TRBJ2-5|-|-|TRBV10-1
CASSATLETQYF
TGCGCCAGCAGCGCGACACTGGAGACCCAGTACTTC
>TRBJ2-7|-|-|TRBV3-1/TRBV3-2
CASRNRAPSGEQYF
TGTGCCAGCAGGAACCGGGCCCCTAGTGGCGAGCAGTACTTC
>TRBJ1-3|-|-|TRBV5-1
CASSLRGESGNTIYF
TGCGCCAGCAGCCTAAGGGGGGAATCTGGAAACACCATATATTTT
>TRBJ1-5|-|-|TRBV6-1
CASSEAAGAQPQHF
TGTGCCAGCAGTGAAGCGGCAGGGGCTCAGCCCCAGCATTTT
>TRBJ2-7|once|-|TRBV13
CASSLGGDEQYF
TGTGCCAGCAGCTTAGGGGGGGACGAGCAGTACTTC
>TRBJ1-6|few|-|TRBV4-1
CASSQILGDSPLHF
TGCGCCAGCAGCCAAATTCTAGGGGACTCACCCCTCCACTTT
>TRBJ2-7|-|TRBD1|TRBV6-5
CASTLWDRGYEQYF
TGTGCCAGCACCCTCTGGGACAGGGGCTACGAGCAGTACTTC
>TRBJ1-6|-|TRBD1|TRBV13
CASSVTGGNSPLHF
TGTGCCAGCAGCGTGACAGGGGGGAATTCACCCCTCCACTTT
>TRBJ1-1|-|TRBD1|TRBV2
CASSPMTGQEEAFF
TGTGCCAGCAGTCCGATGACCGGACAGGAGGAGGCTTTCTTT
>TRBJ2-7|-|TRBD2|TRBV9
CARSPGGGTIYEQYF
TGTGCCCGCAGCCCGGGGGGGGGTACCATCTACGAGCAGTACTTC
>TRBJ2-7|-|-|TRBV7-2
CASSPRTIPWEQYF
TGTGCCAGCAGCCCGCGGACTATCCCTTGGGAGCAGTACTTC
>TRBJ1-2|many|TRBD1|TRBV27
CASSSPDRTHGYTF
TGTGCCAGCAGTTCCCCGGACAGGACCCATGGCTACACCTTC
>TRBJ2-7|-|-|TRBV5-1
CASSLAGGAYEQYF
TGCGCCAGCAGCTTGGCGGGGGGCGCGTACGAGCAGTACTTC
>TRBJ2-3|-|TRBD1|TRBV7-8
CASPPYGQGSDTQYF
TGTGCCAGCCCCCCCTACGGACAGGGCTCAGATACGCAGTATTTT
>TRBJ1-3|-|-|TRBV18
CASSPYDPVYSGNTIYF
TGTGCCAGCTCACCCTATGACCCGGTATATTCTGGAAACACCATATATTTT
>TRBJ1-4|-|TRBD1|TRBV2
CASKGQVGEKLFF
TGTGCCAGCAAGGGACAGGTGGGGGAAAAACTGTTTTTT